One sample yielded the 16 T cell receptor beta chains listed below, sequenced in a study of T cell clonality in common variable immunodeficiency. Study outcomes and limitations: Common variable immunodeficiency TCR beta sequences reportedly had fewer deletions and N-nucleotide insertions.

The assay was immunoSEQ multiplex PCR, and TCRdb's table has in-frame clones only and misses some. Altogether some 20,000 clones were found in the sample, and no singletons occur. Their cognate antigens are unknown. Sequencing was done on a sample of peripheral blood mononuclear cells. The receptors come from a human donor with common variable immunodeficiency.

About this clone itself: Read data end 3 residues before the CDR3 end; the end is taken from the germline J gene. The chain employs TRBV29-1 and TRBJ2-3; 8 positions match TRBD2. Germline loops: CDR1 SQVTM, CDR2 ANQGSEA. J lost 5 bases, V lost 7 bases, and 8 bases had no gene match. There are 13 residues in the CDR3. The CDR3 reads CSGRGAGIDTQYF. The CDR3 bases that were read are TGCAGCGGGCGGGGGGCTGGTATAGATACG.

This clone was found a few times. The read ends 3 residues shy of where the CDR3 ends; the end is completed using the germline J gene. J is TRBJ2-1 and V is TRBV30, with D maybe TRBD1 (5 bases). The CDR3 is 13 residues long. V gave up 4 bases and J gave up 5 bases, with 12 bases separating them. From germline, CDR1 is GTSNPN and CDR2 SVGIG (reference sequence). Partial CDR3 DNA: TGTGCCTGGAACAGGCGCCCTGACAATGAG. Amino acid sequence: CAWNRRPDNE. The CDR3 reads in full as CAWNRRPDNEQFF.

This clone has only a few counts. CDR3: CASSYSKAGGYRETQYF. The CDR3 bases that were read are TGTGCCAGCAGTTACTCGAAGGCAGGGGGTTATCGAGAGACC. This chain connects TRBV6-2 or TRBV6-3 to TRBJ2-5; 7 nucleotides line up with TRBD1. The read ends 3 residues early relative to the CDR3; the germline J gene fills the gap. V dropped 0 bases and J dropped 4; count of bases not matched to a gene: 11. The CDR3 extends over 17 amino acids. Germline lookup yields CDR1 MNHEY and CDR2 SVGEGT.

This clone has only a few counts. Coverage ceases 3 residues before the CDR3 finishes, and the germline J gene fills in the end. J is TRBJ1-1 and V is TRBV18; 7 bases agree with TRBD1. The ends lost 5 bases at V and 6 bases at J; junction bases unmatched: 15. The CDR3 has 16 amino acids. Germline lookup yields CDR1 KGHSH and CDR2 LQKENI. The sequenced part of the CDR3 DNA is TGTGCCAGCTCATCGTCGGAGACAGGGAGGGATTCTGAA. Protein: CASSSSETGRDSE. The whole CDR3 region reads CASSSSETGRDSEAFF.

This clone has just a few counts. The DNA ends 3 residues before the CDR3 does, and the rest of the CDR3 is filled in from the germline J gene. The rearrangement links TRBV18 to TRBJ2-2; D ambiguous. Germline V lookup: CDR1 KGHSH, CDR2 LQKENI. V was clipped by 0 bases and J by 0 bases, with 8 bases between them. The CDR3 consists of 16 residues. The sequenced CDR3 bases are TGTGCCAGCTCACCACCGAGGCTCACGAACACCGGGGAG. Translation gives CASSPPRLTNTGE. The whole CDR3 protein is CASSPPRLTNTGELFF.

Comments on this clone: The read falls 3 residues short of the CDR3 end, and the missing part is taken from the germline J gene. The gene calls are TRBV7-6 and TRBJ2-1; 10 positions match TRBD2. The CDR3 is 18 residues long. Trimming at V came to 3 bases and at J to 3 bases, leaving 11 bases not matched to a gene. CDR1 and CDR2 from the germline V gene are SGHVS and FNYEAQ. The CDR3 reads CASSLVLAGSTNYNEQFF. The CDR3 bases that were read are TGTGCCAGCAGCTTGGTACTAGCGGGGTCCACCAACTACAATGAG.

Points on this clone: The read gets to within 3 residues of the CDR3 end, and the germline J gene fills in the rest. The chain carries TRBV18 and TRBJ2-3; 12 nucleotides agree with TRBD2. CDR1 KGHSH and CDR2 LQKENI come from the germline V gene. V gave up 3 bases and J gave up 2 bases; unmatched junction bases: 9. The CDR3 loop spans 18 amino acids. The sequenced CDR3 bases are TGTGCCAGCTCACCTCAACAGGGACTAGCGGGTTCCACAGATACG. As protein: CASSPQQGLAGSTDT. The complete CDR3 sequence is CASSPQQGLAGSTDTQYF.

Concerning this clone: The CDR3 extends 3 residues past the end of the read, so its final part is completed from the germline J gene. The chain combines TRBV7-9 with TRBJ2-3, with D perhaps TRBD1 (6 bases). This CDR3 spans 15 amino acids. The V gene's germline CDR1 is SEHNR and CDR2 FQNEAQ (reference sequence). Trimming stripped 4 bases from V and 7 bases from J, with 18 bases between. The CDR3 bases that were read are TGTGCCAGCAGCTCCAGGGGCTCCGTACCCAATACG. Amino acids: CASSSRGSVPNT. The entire CDR3 protein reads CASSSRGSVPNTQYF.

This clone was detected only a few times. The read gets to within 3 residues of the CDR3 end, and the germline J gene fills in the rest. This chain connects TRBV7-2 to TRBJ2-1, with D uncertain. The V gene's germline CDR1 is SGHTA and CDR2 FQGNSA. This CDR3 has 13 residues. Trimming took 2 bases from V and 8 from J, leaving 10 bases between them. CDR3 region: CASSLFDRDEQFF. The sequenced part of the CDR3 DNA is TGTGCCAGCAGCTTATTTGATCGCGATGAG.

The sample holds a few counts of this clone. The read gets to within 3 residues of the CDR3 end, and the germline J gene fills in the rest. The chain is built from TRBV7-9 and TRBJ2-1; D unresolved. The CDR3 is 13 residues long. V lost 2 bases and J 9 bases, leaving 11 bases between the germline ends. Germline V gives CDR1 SEHNR, CDR2 FQNEAQ (reference sequence). CDR3 sequence reads: CASSLTPPSEQFF. Incomplete CDR3 DNA: TGTGCCAGCAGCTTAACCCCCCCCAGTGAG.

In this sample, this clone turned up a few times. The CDR3 is cut off 3 residues early in the read; its end comes from the germline J gene. V gene TRBV18 combines with J gene TRBJ2-7; TRBD1 matches 9 bases. The CDR3 sequence is 16 residues long. The ends lost 0 bases at V and 1 base at J; junction bases unmatched: 4. In germline, CDR1 is KGHSH, CDR2 LQKENI. CDR3 in amino acids: CASSPPVGQGSYEQYF. Partial CDR3 DNA: TGTGCCAGCTCACCACCAGTGGGACAGGGTTCCTACGAG.

Only a few counts were recorded for this clone. The observed sequence ends 3 residues before the CDR3 terminus, with the missing tail filled in from the germline J gene. The genes are TRBV30 and TRBJ2-7; possible D gene TRBD1, 6 bases. The CDR3 sequence is 12 residues long. The V end was cut by 3 bases, the J end by 4 bases, with 10 bases between. Per germline, CDR1 GTSNPN and CDR2 SVGIG (reference sequence). Partial CDR3 DNA: TGTGCCTGGAGGCAGGGGACATACGAG. Translated, it gives CAWRQGTYE. The CDR3 as a whole reads CAWRQGTYEQYF.

This clone has just a few counts. The read terminates 3 residues before the CDR3 end, so the remaining end is supplied by the germline J gene. This chain links TRBV30 with TRBJ1-2; D remains ambiguous. CDR1 and CDR2 from the germline V gene are GTSNPN and SVGIG (reference sequence). Trimming cost V 3 bases and J 7 bases, with 9 bases left between them. There are 11 residues in the CDR3. The sequenced CDR3 bases are TGTGCCTGGAGGAGGCAGGTTGGC. Translation gives CAWRRQVG. The full CDR3 reads CAWRRQVGYTF.

Turning to this clone: Coverage ceases 3 residues before the CDR3 finishes, and the germline J gene fills in the end. The chain recombines TRBV19 with TRBJ1-5, with D unresolved. The CDR3 loop spans 16 amino acids. The germline CDR1 and CDR2 sequences are LNHDA and SQIVND (reference sequence). V was pared by 3 bases and J by 0 bases, with 12 bases between. The CDR3 loop is CASSMIASYSNQPQHF. CDR3 DNA, as far as it was read: TGTGCCAGTAGTATGATCGCAAGCTATAGCAATCAGCCC.

This clone was counted between two and nine times. The CDR3 end is not reached by the read, which stops 3 residues before it; the germline J gene fills it in. The chain employs TRBV7-2 and TRBJ1-2, with D possibly being TRBD1 (6 bases). There are 14 residues in the CDR3. Trimming left V 1 base short and J 7 bases short, with 13 bases between. Germline-derived CDR1 and CDR2 are SGHTA and FQGNSA. The chain's CDR3 is CASSLDRAFGGYTF. Partial CDR3 DNA: TGTGCCAGCAGCTTAGACAGGGCGTTTGGTGGC.

This clone was observed a few times. The CDR3 end lies 3 residues beyond the end of the read and is filled in from the germline J gene. The chain uses TRBV7-2 and TRBJ2-5, with 9 bases lining up with TRBD2. The CDR3 runs 13 residues. Germline V gene data show CDR1 as SGHTA and CDR2 as FQGNSA. J was trimmed by 5 bases and V by 7 bases; bases with no gene match: 5. The CDR3 DNA, read in part, is TGTGCCAGCACCCCTACTAGCGGGGAGACC. It yields the protein CASTPTSGET. The complete CDR3 sequence is CASTPTSGETQYF.